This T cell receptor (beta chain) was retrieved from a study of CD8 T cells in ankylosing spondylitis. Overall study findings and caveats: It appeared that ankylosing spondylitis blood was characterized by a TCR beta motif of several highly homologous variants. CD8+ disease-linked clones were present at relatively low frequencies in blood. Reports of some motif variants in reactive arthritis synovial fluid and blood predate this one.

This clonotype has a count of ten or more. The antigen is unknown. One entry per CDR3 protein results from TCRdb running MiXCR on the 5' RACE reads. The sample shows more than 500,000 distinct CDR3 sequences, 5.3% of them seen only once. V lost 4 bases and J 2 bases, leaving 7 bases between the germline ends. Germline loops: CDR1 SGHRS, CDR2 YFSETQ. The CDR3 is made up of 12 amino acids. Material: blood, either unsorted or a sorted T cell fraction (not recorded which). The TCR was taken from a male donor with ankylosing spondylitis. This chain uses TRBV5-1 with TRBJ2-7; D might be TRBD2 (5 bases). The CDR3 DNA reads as TGCGCCAGCAGCGGGCGGGCCTACGAGCAGTACTTC. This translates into CASSGRAYEQYF.